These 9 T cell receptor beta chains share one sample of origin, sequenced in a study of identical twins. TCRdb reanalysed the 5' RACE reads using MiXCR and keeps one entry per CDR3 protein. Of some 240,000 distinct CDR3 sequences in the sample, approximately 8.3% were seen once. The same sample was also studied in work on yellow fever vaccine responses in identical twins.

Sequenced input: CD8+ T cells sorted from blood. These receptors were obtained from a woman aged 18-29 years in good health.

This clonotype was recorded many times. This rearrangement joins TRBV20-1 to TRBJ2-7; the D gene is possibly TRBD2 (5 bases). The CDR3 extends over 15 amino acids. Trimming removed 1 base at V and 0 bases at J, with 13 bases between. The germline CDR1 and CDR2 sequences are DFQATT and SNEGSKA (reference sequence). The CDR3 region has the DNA TGCAGTGCTAGAGCACTTACCGGGAACTCCTACGAGCAGTACTTC. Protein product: CSARALTGNSYEQYF.

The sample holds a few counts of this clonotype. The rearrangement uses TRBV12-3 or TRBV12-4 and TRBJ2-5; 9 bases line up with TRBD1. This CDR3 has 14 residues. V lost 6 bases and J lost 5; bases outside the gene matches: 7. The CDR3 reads CASRATGGYETQYF. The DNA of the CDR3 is TGTGCCAGCAGAGCAACAGGGGGCTACGAGACCCAGTACTTC.

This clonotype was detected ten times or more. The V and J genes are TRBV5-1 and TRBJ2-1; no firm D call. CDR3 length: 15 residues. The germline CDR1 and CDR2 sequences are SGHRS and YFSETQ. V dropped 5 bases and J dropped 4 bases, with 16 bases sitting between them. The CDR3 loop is CASRSQTWGYNEQFF. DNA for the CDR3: TGCGCCAGCAGGTCACAGACATGGGGTTACAATGAGCAGTTCTTC.

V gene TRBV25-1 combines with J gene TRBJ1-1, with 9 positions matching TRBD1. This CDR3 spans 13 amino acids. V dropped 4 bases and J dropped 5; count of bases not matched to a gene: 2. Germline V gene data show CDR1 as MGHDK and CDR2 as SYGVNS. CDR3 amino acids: CASSGGTGTEAFF. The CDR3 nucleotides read TGTGCCAGCAGTGGCGGGACAGGGACTGAAGCTTTCTTT.

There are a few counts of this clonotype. DNA of the CDR3: TGTGCCAGCAGACAAGGGACAGGGGATTTGTTGAATGAGCAGTTCTTC. Protein: CASRQGTGDLLNEQFF. V gene TRBV6-2 or TRBV6-3 combines with J gene TRBJ2-1, with TRBD1 identical over 10 bases. After removal of 6 bases from V and 7 bases from J, the junction contained 12 bases not matched to a gene. The CDR3 spans 16 residues. CDR1 is MNHEY, CDR2 SVGEGT, per germline.

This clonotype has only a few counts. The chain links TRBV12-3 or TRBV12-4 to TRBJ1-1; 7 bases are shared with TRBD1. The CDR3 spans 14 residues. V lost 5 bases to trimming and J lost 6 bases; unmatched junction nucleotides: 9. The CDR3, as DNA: TGTGCCAGCAGTACGAGACAGGGAGGCTCTGAAGCTTTCTTT. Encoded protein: CASSTRQGGSEAFF.

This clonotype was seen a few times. DNA of the CDR3: TGTGCCACCAGTGACACCGGGACCTCTTTGTCAGATACGCAGTATTTT. This codes for CATSDTGTSLSDTQYF. The chain is built from TRBV24-1 and TRBJ2-3; D may correspond to TRBD1 or TRBD2 (5 bases each). CDR1 and CDR2 (germline): KGHDR, SFDVKD. The CDR3 runs to 16 residues. Between the trimmed V and J ends, which lost 4 bases and 4 bases, there was a span of 17 bases.

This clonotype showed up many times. DNA of the CDR3: TGTGCCAGCAGTTACTCGGCCGCAGCCTACGAGCAGTACTTC. Amino acids: CASSYSAAAYEQYF. V gene TRBV6-5 combines with J gene TRBJ2-7, with D unresolved. Germline CDR1 reads MNHEY; CDR2 reads SVGAGI. There are 14 residues in the CDR3. With 0 bases removed from V and 2 bases from J, the gap between germline ends came to 8 bases.

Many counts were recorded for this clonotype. The CDR3 DNA sequence: TGTGCCAGCATCCTCGGAGGGTCCCCCGGGGAGCTGTTTTTT. Residues: CASILGGSPGELFF. The chain recombines TRBV12-3 or TRBV12-4 with TRBJ2-2; D may be TRBD2 (6 bases). The CDR3 consists of 14 residues. Trimming took 7 bases from V and 6 from J, leaving 15 bases between them.